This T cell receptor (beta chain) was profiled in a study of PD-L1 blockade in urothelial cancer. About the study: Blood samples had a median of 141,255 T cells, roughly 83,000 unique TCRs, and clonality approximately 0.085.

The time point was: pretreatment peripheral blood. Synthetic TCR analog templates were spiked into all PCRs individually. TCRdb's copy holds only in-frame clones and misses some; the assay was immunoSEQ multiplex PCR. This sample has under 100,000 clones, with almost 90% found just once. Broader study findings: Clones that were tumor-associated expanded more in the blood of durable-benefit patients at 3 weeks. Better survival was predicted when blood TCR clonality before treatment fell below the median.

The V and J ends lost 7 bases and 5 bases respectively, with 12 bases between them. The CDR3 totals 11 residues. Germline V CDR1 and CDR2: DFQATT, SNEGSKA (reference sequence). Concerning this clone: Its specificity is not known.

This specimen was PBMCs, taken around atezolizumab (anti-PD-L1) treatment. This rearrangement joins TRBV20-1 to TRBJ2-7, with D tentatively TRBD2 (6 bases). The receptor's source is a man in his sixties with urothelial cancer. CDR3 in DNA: TGCAGTGGCGAGGGAGGCCACGAGCAGTACTTC. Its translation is CSGEGGHEQYF.